The 8 T cell receptor beta chains given below trace back to one sample, sequenced in a study of T cells in Graves' hyperthyroidism and ophthalmopathy. The TCR beta CDR3 regions underwent amplification using RNA transcripts as the source. The TCR CDR3 was amplified in a first-round RT-PCR using the HTBI primer set. TCRdb analysed the multiplex PCR reads with MiXCR anew, one entry per CDR3 protein. Here the sample spans roughly 740,000 distinct CDR3 sequences, 15% to 20% being singletons. The specimen sequenced was blood. The receptors were gathered from a man aged 18 to 29 with Graves' hyperthyroidism.

The sample holds a few counts of this clonotype. The chain has TRBV28 and TRBJ2-3; possibly TRBD2 for D (6 bases). The V gene's germline CDR1 is MDHEN and CDR2 SYDVKM. This CDR3 has 17 amino acids. Deletions cut 6 bases from V and 3 bases from J, with 22 bases between. The CDR3 sequence: CASRSPGLSVRTDTQYF. The DNA for the CDR3 is TGTGCCAGCAGATCACCGGGACTTTCAGTCCGTACAGATACGCAGTATTTT.

The J gene is TRBJ2-7, the V gene TRBV20-1, with 7 positions matching TRBD2. This CDR3 region has 14 residues. Germline V gene sequence: CDR1 DFQATT, CDR2 SNEGSKA (reference sequence). Germline trimming cut 6 bases from V and 0 bases from J; bases unmatched to any gene: 8. CDR3: CSAIRLAVSYEQYF. The DNA of the CDR3 is TGCAGTGCGATCCGACTAGCAGTCTCCTACGAGCAGTACTTC.

This chain joins TRBV2 and TRBJ2-1; tentatively, D is TRBD2 (7 bases). Germline CDR1 reads SNHLY; CDR2 reads FYNNEI. V dropped 8 bases and J dropped 0 bases, with 11 bases sitting between them. The CDR3 is 14 residues long. The CDR3 here is CASQGGDSYNEQFF. The CDR3 DNA reads as TGTGCCAGCCAAGGGGGGGACTCCTACAATGAGCAGTTCTTC.

This clonotype has at least ten counts. The chain recombines TRBV27 with TRBJ2-2, with TRBD2 matching 7 bases. The trim removed 0 bases at V and 4 bases at J, leaving 2 bases unmatched. Germline V gene data show CDR1 as MNHEY and CDR2 as SMNVEV (reference sequence). The CDR3 contains 15 residues. CDR3 protein: CASSLSPGGTGELFF. CDR3 DNA: TGTGCCAGCAGTTTATCGCCGGGGGGCACCGGGGAGCTGTTTTTT.

As concerns this clonotype: A much bigger clone sits one base away, suggesting this may be a read error. The gene calls are TRBV11-2 and TRBJ2-1, with D perhaps TRBD2 (6 bases). Per the germline V gene, CDR1 is SGHAT and CDR2 is FQNNGV. This CDR3 is 15 amino acids long. CDR3 sequence (DNA): TGTGCCAGCAGCTCCGGGACTGGCTCCTACAATGAGCGGTTCTTC. Translated: CASSSGTGSYNERFF. Looking up the rest from reference TRBV11-2 and TRBJ2-1 gives the full variable domain: EAGVAQSPRYKIIEKRQSVAFWCNPISGHATLYWYQQILGQGPKLLIQFQNNGVVDDSQLPKDRFSAERLKGVDSTLKIQPAKLEDSAVYLCASSSGTGSYNERFFGPGTRLTVL.

This clonotype was detected only a few times. The chain links TRBV3-1 to TRBJ2-7, with 12 nucleotides matching TRBD2. The CDR3 extends over 18 amino acids. With 0 bases clipped from V and 7 bases from J, the junction kept 13 bases outside the gene matches. Germline lookup yields CDR1 LGHDT and CDR2 YNNKEL (reference sequence). In nucleotides, the CDR3 is TGTGCCAGCAGCCAAGATCAGGGGCTAGCGGGAGGGTACGTGGAGCAGTACTTC. It translates to CASSQDQGLAGGYVEQYF.

This clonotype was recorded a few times. V and J are TRBV20-1 and TRBJ2-7; perhaps TRBD2 as D (5 bases). The CDR3 loop spans 15 amino acids. Germline assignment: CDR1 DFQATT and CDR2 SNEGSKA (reference sequence). V lost 6 bases to trimming and J lost 2 bases, with 20 bases between them. The CDR3 sequence is CSASGYLNAPYEQYF. CDR3 nucleotide sequence: TGCAGTGCCTCGGGATACCTAAACGCACCCTACGAGCAGTACTTC.

This clonotype was counted a single time. V and J are TRBV20-1 and TRBJ2-5; the match to TRBD1 covers 8 bases. The V and J ends lost 5 bases and 5 bases, in that order; junction bases with no gene match: 13. This CDR3 contains 15 residues. Per germline, CDR1 DFQATT and CDR2 SNEGSKA (reference sequence). This CDR3 reads CSAGPETGVWETQYF. The CDR3 DNA reads as TGCAGTGCTGGCCCTGAGACAGGGGTATGGGAGACCCAGTACTTC.